These T cell receptor beta chains were read from a single sample in a study of PD-1 blockade in classical Hodgkin lymphoma. TCRdb's copy holds only in-frame clones and misses some; the assay was immunoSEQ multiplex PCR. The sample includes fewer than 100,000 clones, roughly 90% of them seen just once. The specimen was peripheral blood mononuclear cells (PBMCs), collected at baseline. These receptors all come from a human donor with classical Hodgkin lymphoma. CDR3s leave out the opening cysteine and the closing phenylalanine or tryptophan.

J gene	CDR3 length	V gene	CDR3 protein
TRBJ2-5	13	TRBV5-1	ASSPGLAGEETQY
TRBJ2-7	10	TRBV18	ASSLNPYEQY
TRBJ1-1	11	TRBV5-1	ASSPLYGPEAF
TRBJ2-7	11	TRBV12-5	ASGSQGGYEQY
TRBJ1-1	11	TRBV11-1	ASSLRGDTEAF
TRBJ2-7	14	TRBV28	ASSGQPGQGVYEQY
TRBJ1-5	15	TRBV4-1	ASSRGFGTGVSQPQH
TRBJ1-5	11	TRBV7-2	ASSLSRNQPQH
TRBJ2-1	13	TRBV19	ASSADRGHSNEQF
TRBJ2-1	9	TRBV30	AWRWGGEQF
TRBJ2-7	13	TRBV4-1	ASSQGTSGAYEQY
TRBJ2-7	11	TRBV7-9	ASSLFQGNEQY
TRBJ1-2	11	TRBV19	ASSPQGLYGYT
TRBJ2-2	15	TRBV4-1	ASRRSTTSGTGGELF
TRBJ1-2	10	TRBV29-1	SVQRDLYGYT
TRBJ1-5	15	TRBV7-8	ASSLNGPPESNQPQH
TRBJ2-1	14	TRBV4-1	ASSRGLAGVYNEQF
TRBJ2-7	13	TRBV18	ASSPRSGRRYEQY
TRBJ1-5	16	TRBV28	ASSLNYGTGVVGQPQH
TRBJ2-5	13	TRBV7-6	ASSLNRGGLETQY
TRBJ2-7	12	TRBV6-5	ASSYSIESYEQY
TRBJ1-5	11	TRBV6-5	ASSRGSNQPQH
TRBJ2-7	13	TRBV19	ASSIDGSGGYEQY
TRBJ2-1	12	TRBV14	ASSHRTSPNEQF
TRBJ2-3	15	TRBV18	ASSPRAMGVSTDTQY
TRBJ1-5	14	TRBV19	ASSFQTGVSNQPQH
TRBJ1-2	11	TRBV5-8	ASSWGREYGYT
TRBJ2-5	12	TRBV5-6	ASSLAWGRETQY
TRBJ2-3	17	TRBV2	ASSYPGTGNARGTDTQY
TRBJ2-5	12	TRBV30	AWSHQAGVETQY
TRBJ2-7	12	TRBV7-2	ASSPTSGRYEQY
TRBJ2-7	9	TRBV4-1	ASSLEGEQY
TRBJ2-3	15	TRBV7-2	ASSSHSGNRDADTQY